This T cell receptor beta chain comes out of a study of T cells in localized non-small cell lung cancer (TCRdb year 2020). Describing the broader study: T cell repertoires of fewer than 250 early-stage NSCLC patients were analyzed, with tumors being compared against uninvolved tumor-adjacent lungs. The cohort consisted of about 240 treatment-naive NSCLC patients whose localized lung tumors had been resected. NSCLC patients had a mean age of approximately 66 years, and 120 to 150 were male and around 110 female.

At diagnosis, peripheral blood, uninvolved tumor-adjacent lung and tumor were collected and were preserved as a mix of fresh-frozen and FFPE material. For TCR repertoire profiling, blood samples were analyzed in the form of peripheral blood mononuclear cells. Notes on this clone: No cognate antigen has been identified for it. No quality values exist for individual bases; no much larger clone is one base distant.

From a lookup of the germline V gene (reference sequence), CDR1 and CDR2 are LNHDA and SQIVND. Counted from cysteine to phenylalanine, this CDR3 has 15 amino acids. Only the CDR3 region is kept as DNA, spanning 45 bases read in frame from base 1. Ends trimmed: V by 3 bases, J by 3 bases; bases unmatched to a gene: 5. TCR beta CDR3 regions were sequenced from DNA using the immunoSEQ Assay. The published analysis was carried out like this. T cell density was computed as TCR beta template counts normalized to usable DNA estimated by amplifying housekeeping genes. Richness was estimated with the preseqR package, extrapolating to 400,000 templates for PBMC samples and 120,000 templates for tissue samples. Clonality was defined as one minus Pielou's evenness. Tissue-enriched TCRs were identified through differential abundance testing performed on productive amino-acid clonotypes, with a minimum total count of 5 and an alpha of 0.1. The Jaccard Index and the Morisita Overlap Index were used to measure how much the repertoires overlapped between compartments. GLIPH grouped TCR beta CDR3s together with public tetramer-defined viral CDR3s, and a viral motif had to include at least three viral sequences and show V-gene enrichment. TCRdb obtained this table from immuneACCESS and retained in-frame rearrangements with V and J assigned. These tables miss some clones; where compared with another copy, unresolved V genes account for less than half of the shortfall, and the remainder is unexplained. The V and J calls and clone size come from that table; D and trimming were worked out from the DNA. In this sample the table shows tens of thousands of clones, 86% of which occur a single time. Together, the top ten hold over 15% of the sample.

Paper-wide results and their limitations: A median of roughly 58 of the top 100 tumor clones were detected in paired uninvolved adjacent lung, and 28 of these tumor clones were also found among the top 100 clones of the paired uninvolved adjacent lung. Longer overall survival was associated with higher T cell density in blood, whereas shorter survival was associated with higher clonality in adjacent lung. Uninvolved tumor-adjacent lung showed the highest T cell clonality, higher than tumor, which suggests more focused antigenic responses in the adjacent lung. Because of the exploratory design, TCR variables were selected using unadjusted p-values without false-discovery rate correction. Because multi-region tumor sequencing was not done, intratumor heterogeneity could not be ruled out.

Here the sequenced sample was peripheral blood, taken before any cancer treatment. The TCR was taken from a male donor aged 60 or older with stage III squamous cell lung carcinoma. The chain employs TRBV19 and TRBJ1-5; 7 of the junction bases match TRBD1. The DNA is TGTGCCAGTAGTATGAGGGGACAGTACAATCAGCCCCAGCATTTT. Translated, this is CASSMRGQYNQPQHF.